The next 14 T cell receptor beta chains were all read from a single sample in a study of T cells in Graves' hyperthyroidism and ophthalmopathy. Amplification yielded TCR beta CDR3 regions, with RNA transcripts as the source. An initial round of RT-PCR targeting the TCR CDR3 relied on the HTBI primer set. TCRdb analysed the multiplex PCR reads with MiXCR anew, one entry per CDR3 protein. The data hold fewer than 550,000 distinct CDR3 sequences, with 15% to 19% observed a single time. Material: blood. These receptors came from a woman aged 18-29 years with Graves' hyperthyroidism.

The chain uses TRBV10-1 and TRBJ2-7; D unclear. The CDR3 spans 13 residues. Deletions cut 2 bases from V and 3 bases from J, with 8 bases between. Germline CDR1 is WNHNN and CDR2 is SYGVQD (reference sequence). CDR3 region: CASSEGKNYEQYF. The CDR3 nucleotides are TGCGCCAGCAGTGAGGGCAAAAACTACGAGCAGTACTTC.

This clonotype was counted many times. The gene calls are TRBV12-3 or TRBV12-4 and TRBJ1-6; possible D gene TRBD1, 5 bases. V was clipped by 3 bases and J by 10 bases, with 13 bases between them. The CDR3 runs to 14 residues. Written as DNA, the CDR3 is TGTGCCAGCAGTTTGGGGGGGAGCGGCTCACCCCTCCACTTT. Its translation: CASSLGGSGSPLHF.

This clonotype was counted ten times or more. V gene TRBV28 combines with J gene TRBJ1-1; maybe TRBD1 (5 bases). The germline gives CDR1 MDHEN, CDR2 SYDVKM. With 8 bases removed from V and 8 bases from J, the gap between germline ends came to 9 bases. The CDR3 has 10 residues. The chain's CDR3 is CASHGGEAFF. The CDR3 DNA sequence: TGTGCCAGCCACGGGGGAGAAGCTTTCTTT.

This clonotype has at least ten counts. In DNA, the CDR3 is TGTGCCAGCAGTTCCTCGACAGTCCAAGAGACCCAGTACTTC. It translates to CASSSSTVQETQYF. The V gene is TRBV6-6, the J gene TRBJ2-5; D is possibly TRBD1 (5 bases). This CDR3 has 14 residues. Looked up from germline, CDR1 is MNHNY and CDR2 is SVGAGI (reference sequence). Trimming removed 4 bases from V and 1 base from J, with 10 bases in between.

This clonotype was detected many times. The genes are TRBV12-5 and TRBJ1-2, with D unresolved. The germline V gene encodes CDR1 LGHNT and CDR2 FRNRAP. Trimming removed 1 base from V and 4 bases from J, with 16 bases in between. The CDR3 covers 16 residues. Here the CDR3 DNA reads TGTGCTAGTGGTTTGGGATCTTCTGGCAGGTTCTATGGCTACACCTTC. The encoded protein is CASGLGSSGRFYGYTF.

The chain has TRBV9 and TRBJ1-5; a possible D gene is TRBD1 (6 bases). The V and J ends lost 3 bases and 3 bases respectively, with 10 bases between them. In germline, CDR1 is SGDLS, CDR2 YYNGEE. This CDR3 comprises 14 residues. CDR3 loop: CASSGTDFNQPQHF. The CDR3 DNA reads TGTGCCAGCAGCGGGACAGACTTCAATCAGCCCCAGCATTTT.

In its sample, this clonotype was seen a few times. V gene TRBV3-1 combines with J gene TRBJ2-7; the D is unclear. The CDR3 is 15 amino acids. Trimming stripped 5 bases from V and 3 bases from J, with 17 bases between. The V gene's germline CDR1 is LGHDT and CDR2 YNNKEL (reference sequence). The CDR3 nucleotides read TGTGCCAGCAGCTCCAGGATTGGCCCAAACTACGAGCAGTACTTC. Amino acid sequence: CASSSRIGPNYEQYF.

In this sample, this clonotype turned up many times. The chain's CDR3 is CASSFLGQETQYF. The CDR3 DNA is TGTGCCAGCAGTTTCCTGGGGCAAGAGACCCAGTACTTC. The rearrangement links TRBV27 to TRBJ2-5; D remains ambiguous. The V end lost 3 bases, the J end lost 2 bases, and 7 bases lay between the germline ends. This CDR3 has 13 residues. CDR1 MNHEY and CDR2 SMNVEV come from the germline V gene (reference sequence).

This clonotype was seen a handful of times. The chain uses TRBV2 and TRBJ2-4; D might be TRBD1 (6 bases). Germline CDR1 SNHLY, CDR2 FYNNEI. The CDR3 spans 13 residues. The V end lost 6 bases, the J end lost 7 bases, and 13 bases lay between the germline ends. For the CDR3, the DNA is TGTGCCAGCAGAGGGGGTCAGGGGAACATTCAGTACTTC. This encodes CASRGGQGNIQYF. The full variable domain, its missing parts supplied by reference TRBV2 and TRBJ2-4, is EPEVTQTPSHQVTQMGQEVILRCVPISNHLYFYWYRQILGQKVEFLVSFYNNEISEKSEIFDDQFSVERPDGSNFTLKIRSTKLEDSAMYFCASRGGQGNIQYFGAGTRLSVL.

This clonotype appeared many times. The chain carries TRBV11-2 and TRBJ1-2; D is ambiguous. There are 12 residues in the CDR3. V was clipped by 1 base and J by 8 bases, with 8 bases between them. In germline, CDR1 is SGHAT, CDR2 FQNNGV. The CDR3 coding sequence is TGTGCCAGCAGCTTAGTTGCCGTGGGCTACACCTTC. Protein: CASSLVAVGYTF. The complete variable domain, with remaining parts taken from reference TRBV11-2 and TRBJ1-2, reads EAGVAQSPRYKIIEKRQSVAFWCNPISGHATLYWYQQILGQGPKLLIQFQNNGVVDDSQLPKDRFSAERLKGVDSTLKIQPAKLEDSAVYLCASSLVAVGYTFGSGTRLTVV.

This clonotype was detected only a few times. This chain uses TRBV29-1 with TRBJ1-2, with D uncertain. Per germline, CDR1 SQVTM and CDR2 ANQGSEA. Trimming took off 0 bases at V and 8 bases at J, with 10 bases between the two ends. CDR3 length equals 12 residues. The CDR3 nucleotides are TGCAGCGTTGAAGATCGGCAGAGAGGCTACACCTTC. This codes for CSVEDRQRGYTF.

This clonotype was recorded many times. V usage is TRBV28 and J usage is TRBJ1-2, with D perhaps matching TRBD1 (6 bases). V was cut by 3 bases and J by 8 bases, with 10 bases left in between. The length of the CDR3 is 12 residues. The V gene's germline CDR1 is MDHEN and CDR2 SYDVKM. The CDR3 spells CASSFRGLGYTF. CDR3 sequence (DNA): TGTGCCAGCAGTTTCCGGGGGCTCGGCTACACCTTC.

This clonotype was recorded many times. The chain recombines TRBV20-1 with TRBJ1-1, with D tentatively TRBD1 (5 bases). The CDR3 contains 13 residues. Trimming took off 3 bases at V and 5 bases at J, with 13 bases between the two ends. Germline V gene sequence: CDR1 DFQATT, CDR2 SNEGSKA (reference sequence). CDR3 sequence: CSASFGGWTEAFF. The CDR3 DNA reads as TGCAGTGCTAGTTTCGGGGGGTGGACTGAAGCTTTCTTT.

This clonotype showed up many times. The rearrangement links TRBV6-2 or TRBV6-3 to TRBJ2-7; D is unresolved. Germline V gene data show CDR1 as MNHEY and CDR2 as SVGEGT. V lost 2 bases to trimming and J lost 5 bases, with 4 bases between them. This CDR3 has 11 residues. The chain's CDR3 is CASSYPDEQYF. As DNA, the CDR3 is TGTGCCAGCAGTTACCCCGACGAGCAGTACTTC.